The clone carrying this T cell receptor (beta chain) has a single count. Its antigen is undetermined. As to time point: pre-sensitization, week 0. Stated treatment: therapeutic diphenylcyclopropenone sensitization with weekly scalp DPC. Germline V gene sequence: CDR1 SGHVS, CDR2 FQNEAQ. This CDR3 contains 15 residues. Unmatched junction bases numbered 9, after V lost 2 bases and J lost 9 bases. This entry belongs to a study of human T cells and chemical hapten exposure. The wider study: Small pooled library volume differences mainly caused per-sample TCR yield variation. Notes on the study in general: Expanded TCRs grouped into significantly more large CDR3 similarity clusters than controls produced.

One entry per CDR3 protein results from TCRdb running MiXCR on the RACE reads. The table shows more than 250,000 distinct CDR3 sequences, with approximately 8.6% occurring only once. The material was whole blood, obtained in connection with sensitization to the hapten diphenylcyclopropenone (DPC). J is TRBJ2-4 and V is TRBV7-8, with TRBD1 matching over 8 bases. The TCR was taken from a woman between 40 and 50 years old with alopecia areata. Some clones in this sample may be carry-over from other donors' samples. CDR3 sequence reads: CASSLIGQGTGIQYF. The CDR3 DNA reads TGTGCCAGCAGCTTAATAGGACAGGGTACCGGCATTCAGTACTTC.